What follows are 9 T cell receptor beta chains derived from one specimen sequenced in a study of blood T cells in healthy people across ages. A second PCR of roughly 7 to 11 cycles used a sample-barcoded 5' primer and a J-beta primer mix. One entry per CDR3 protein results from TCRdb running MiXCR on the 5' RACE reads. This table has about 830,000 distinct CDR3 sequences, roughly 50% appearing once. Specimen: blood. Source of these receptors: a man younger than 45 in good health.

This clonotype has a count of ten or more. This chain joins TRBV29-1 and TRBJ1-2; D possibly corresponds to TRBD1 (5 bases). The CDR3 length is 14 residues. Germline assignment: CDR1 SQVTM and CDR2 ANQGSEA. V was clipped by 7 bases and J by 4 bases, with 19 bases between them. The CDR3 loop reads CSARDGYKSYGYTF. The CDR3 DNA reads TGCAGCGCCCGGGACGGTTATAAATCCTATGGCTACACCTTC. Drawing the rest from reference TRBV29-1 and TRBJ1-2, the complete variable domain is SAVISQKPSRDICQRGTSLTIQCQVDSQVTMMFWYRQQPGQSLTLIATANQGSEATYESGFVIDKFPISRPNLTFSTLTVSNMSPEDSSIYLCSARDGYKSYGYTFGSGTRLTVV.

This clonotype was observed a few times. CDR3 in DNA: TGCGCCAGCAGCCAAGAGTACAGCGGGGAGACCCAGTACTTC. It is translated as CASSQEYSGETQYF. The chain has TRBV4-3 and TRBJ2-5; tentatively, D is TRBD2 (6 bases). V was pared by 0 bases and J by 5 bases, with 10 bases between. This CDR3 is built from 14 residues. The germline V gene has CDR1 LGHNA and CDR2 YSLEER.

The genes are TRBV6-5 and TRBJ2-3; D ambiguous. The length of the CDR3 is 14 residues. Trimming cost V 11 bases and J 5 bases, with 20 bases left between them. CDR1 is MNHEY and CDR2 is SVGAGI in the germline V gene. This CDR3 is CAGPKKEYGDTQYF. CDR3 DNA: TGTGCCGGGCCCAAGAAGGAGTATGGAGATACGCAGTATTTT.

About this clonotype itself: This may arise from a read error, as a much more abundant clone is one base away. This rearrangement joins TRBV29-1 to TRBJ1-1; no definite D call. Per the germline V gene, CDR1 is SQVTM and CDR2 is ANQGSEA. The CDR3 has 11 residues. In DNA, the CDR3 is TGCAGCGTCTCCTCGAACACTGAAGTTTTCTTT. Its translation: CSVSSNTEVFF. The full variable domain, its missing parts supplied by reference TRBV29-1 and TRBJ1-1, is SAVISQKPSRDICQRGTSLTIQCQVDSQVTMMFWYRQQPGQSLTLIATANQGSEATYESGFVIDKFPISRPNLTFSTLTVSNMSPEDSSIYLCSVSSNTEVFFGQGTRLTVV.

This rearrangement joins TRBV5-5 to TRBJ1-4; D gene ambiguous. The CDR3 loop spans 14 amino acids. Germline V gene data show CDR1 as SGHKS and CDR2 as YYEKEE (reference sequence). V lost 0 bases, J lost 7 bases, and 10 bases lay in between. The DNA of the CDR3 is TGTGCCAGCAGCTTGGTTCCGACTTCTGAAAAACTGTTTTTT. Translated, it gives CASSLVPTSEKLFF.

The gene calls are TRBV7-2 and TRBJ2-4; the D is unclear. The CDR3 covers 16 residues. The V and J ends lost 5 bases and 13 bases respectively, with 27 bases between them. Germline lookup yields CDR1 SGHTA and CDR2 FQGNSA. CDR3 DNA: TGTGCCAGCAGCCCTTGGGTGGGTAACTCCTACAATGAGCAGTACTTC. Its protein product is CASSPWVGNSYNEQYF.

CDR3 bases: TGTGCCAGCAGCGCTCCCCTCACAGATACGCAGTATTTT. Translated, it gives CASSAPLTDTQYF. The V gene is TRBV27, the J gene TRBJ2-3; D ambiguous. CDR1 and CDR2 from the germline V gene are MNHEY and SMNVEV (reference sequence). The CDR3 consists of 13 residues. The V gene lost 6 bases and the J gene lost 2 bases, with 9 bases spanning the gap.

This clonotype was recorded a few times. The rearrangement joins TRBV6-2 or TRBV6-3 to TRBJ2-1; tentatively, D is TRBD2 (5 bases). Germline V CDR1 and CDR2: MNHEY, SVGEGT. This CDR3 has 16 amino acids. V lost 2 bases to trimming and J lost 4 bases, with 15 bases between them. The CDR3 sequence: CASSYLGSGIYNEQFF. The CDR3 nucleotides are TGTGCCAGCAGTTACCTGGGTTCGGGGATATACAATGAGCAGTTCTTC.

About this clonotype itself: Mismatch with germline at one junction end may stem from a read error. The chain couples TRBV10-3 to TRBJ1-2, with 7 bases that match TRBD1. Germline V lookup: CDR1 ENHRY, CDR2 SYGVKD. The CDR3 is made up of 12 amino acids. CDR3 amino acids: CASRGFNYDYTF. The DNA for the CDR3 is TGTGCCAGCAGGGGGTTTAACTATGACTACACCTTC.